The 31 T cell receptor beta chains reported below all come from one sample, sequenced in a study of blood T cell repertoires in COVID-19. Libraries were prepared by immunoSEQ multiplex PCR; TCRdb keeps only in-frame clonotypes and omits some of them. The sample lists tens of thousands of clones, around nine tenths seen once, with under 6.5% in the top ten. Input material: peripheral blood. These receptors originate from a man aged 50 to 59 with active COVID-19.

This rearrangement joins TRBV18 to TRBJ2-7; 10 positions match TRBD2. V lost 2 bases, J lost 4 bases, and 2 bases stayed unmatched. The CDR3 is 14 amino acids. Germline V gene lookup returns CDR1 KGHSH and CDR2 LQKENI. This CDR3 is CASSPGAGGYEQYF. CDR3 nucleotides: TGTGCCAGCTCACCAGGAGCGGGAGGGTACGAGCAGTACTTC.

The V call is TRBV5-4, the J call TRBJ2-7; 7 positions match TRBD1. V lost 3 bases and J lost 9; bases outside the gene matches: 9. The CDR3 contains 13 residues. Germline V lookup: CDR1 SGHNT, CDR2 YYREEE (reference sequence). In nucleotides, the CDR3 is TGTGCCAGCAGCTCGGACAGGATTTCGGTGCAGTACTTC. It codes for CASSSDRISVQYF. The full variable domain, completed using reference TRBV5-4 and TRBJ2-7, is ETGVTQSPTHLIKTRGQQVTLRCSSQSGHNTVSWYQQALGQGPQFIFQYYREEENGRGNFPPRFSGLQFPNYSSELNVNALELDDSALYLCASSSDRISVQYFGPGTRLTVT.

This sequence joins TRBV19 and TRBJ1-1; D unclear. V was trimmed by 4 bases and J by 5 bases, leaving 14 bases between them. Germline CDR1 reads LNHDA; CDR2 reads SQIVND (reference sequence). CDR3 length: 14 amino acids. The DNA of the CDR3 is TGTGCCAGTAGTAGCGGAGGGTTTACAACTGAAGCTTTCTTT. Translated: CASSSGGFTTEAFF.

The chain combines TRBV19 with TRBJ2-7; TRBD1 matches 11 bases. The CDR3 is made up of 15 amino acids. Per germline, CDR1 LNHDA and CDR2 SQIVND (reference sequence). The junction had 6 bases not matched to a gene; V was cut back by 6 bases and J by 2 bases. The CDR3 spells CASRPGQGGPYEQYF. The CDR3 DNA sequence: TGTGCCAGTAGGCCGGGACAGGGGGGGCCCTACGAGCAGTACTTC.

This clone was observed once. The gene calls are TRBV24-1 and TRBJ2-3; D gene ambiguous. The length of the CDR3 is 15 residues. Trimming left V 4 bases short and J 2 bases short, with 12 bases between. Per germline, CDR1 KGHDR and CDR2 SFDVKD. CDR3 in amino acids: CATSEPLGPTDTQYF. CDR3 sequence (DNA): TGTGCCACCAGTGAGCCCCTAGGCCCCACAGATACGCAGTATTTT.

The chain recombines TRBV6-5 with TRBJ2-7, with D possibly being TRBD2 (5 bases). This CDR3 is 15 amino acids long. The germline V and J ends were trimmed by 0 bases and 6 bases, with 15 bases remaining between them. Per germline, CDR1 MNHEY and CDR2 SVGAGI. For the CDR3, the DNA is TGTGCCAGCAGTTACTCGGAGTCTAGCTCGTCCGAGCAGTACTTC. This encodes CASSYSESSSSEQYF.

The J gene is TRBJ2-5, the V gene TRBV7-2, with 9 bases matching TRBD1. The CDR3 consists of 18 residues. After removal of 1 base from V and 3 bases from J, the junction contained 12 bases not matched to a gene. Germline assignment: CDR1 SGHTA and CDR2 FQGNSA. Here the CDR3 DNA reads TGTGCCAGCAGCTTAGTCCCCGAATTGACAGGGGGGGAAGAGACCCAGTACTTC. Translation gives CASSLVPELTGGEETQYF.

The chain has TRBV7-2 and TRBJ2-7; 11 bases are shared with TRBD2. The CDR3 has 16 residues. J gave up 4 bases and V 3 bases, and 8 bases lay outside the gene matches. Germline V gene data show CDR1 as SGHTA and CDR2 as FQGNSA. CDR3 in DNA: TGTGCCAGCAGCTTTTCCGGGACTAGCGGCCCTTACGAGCAGTACTTC. Its translation is CASSFSGTSGPYEQYF. Using reference TRBV7-2 and TRBJ2-7 for the parts outside the CDR3, the full variable domain is GAGVSQSPSNKVTEKGKDVELRCDPISGHTALYWYRQSLGQGLEFLIYFQGNSAPDKSGLPSDRFSAERTGGSVSTLTIQRTQQEDSAVYLCASSFSGTSGPYEQYFGPGTRLTVT.

This clone was observed once. This rearrangement joins TRBV5-1 to TRBJ2-7; 8 positions match TRBD1. The CDR3 is 15 amino acids. Germline CDR1 SGHRS, CDR2 YFSETQ. The V segment lost 3 bases and the J segment 6 bases; nucleotides outside the gene matches: 11. The CDR3: CASSSWGQEDGEQYF. CDR3 coding DNA: TGCGCCAGCAGCTCCTGGGGACAGGAGGACGGCGAGCAGTACTTC. Using reference TRBV5-1 and TRBJ2-7 for the parts outside the CDR3, the full variable domain is KAGVTQTPRYLIKTRGQQVTLSCSPISGHRSVSWYQQTPGQGLQFLFEYFSETQRNKGNFPGRFSGRQFSNSRSEMNVSTLELGDSALYLCASSSWGQEDGEQYFGPGTRLTVT.

Only a few counts were recorded for this clone. The V gene is TRBV6-5, the J gene TRBJ1-1; no definite D call. Trimming stripped 6 bases from V and 3 bases from J, with 11 bases between. The germline V gene has CDR1 MNHEY and CDR2 SVGAGI. The CDR3 is 13 amino acids. CDR3 in amino acids: CASSQVWDTEAFF. CDR3 sequence (DNA): TGTGCCAGCAGCCAGGTTTGGGACACTGAAGCTTTCTTT.

V gene TRBV20-1 combines with J gene TRBJ2-1; D not resolved. V lost 6 bases to trimming and J lost 10 bases, with 10 bases between them. Germline loops: CDR1 DFQATT, CDR2 SNEGSKA (reference sequence). The CDR3 contains 10 residues. Here the CDR3 DNA reads TGCAGTGCCCCGGTATCCGAGCAGTTCTTC. It translates to CSAPVSEQFF.

The chain is built from TRBV12-1 and TRBJ1-2; TRBD1 is the table's D call, not checked against the DNA. TRBV12-1 is given as a pseudogene. The CDR3 totals 15 residues. The CDR3, as DNA: TGTGCCAGCAGCCGCCTACAGGGGGACGCCTATGGCTACACCTTC. This encodes CASSRLQGDAYGYTF.

The chain's CDR3 is CASSQDGTGSYEQYF. The CDR3 bases are TGCGCCAGCAGCCAGGACGGGACAGGGAGCTACGAGCAGTACTTC. The gene calls are TRBV4-1 and TRBJ2-7, with 9 bases matching TRBD1. With V trimmed by 3 bases and J by 3 bases, 6 bases remained unmatched. Germline loops: CDR1 MGHRA, CDR2 YSYEKL. The CDR3 loop spans 15 amino acids.

The chain recombines TRBV24-1 with TRBJ1-5; a possible D gene is TRBD1 (6 bases). V was cut by 0 bases and J by 2 bases, with 7 bases left in between. The CDR3 spans 15 residues. Germline loops: CDR1 KGHDR, CDR2 SFDVKD. The CDR3 sequence is CATSDLSGGNQPQHF. The DNA for the CDR3 is TGTGCCACCAGTGATTTGTCAGGGGGCAATCAGCCCCAGCATTTT.

V gene TRBV19 combines with J gene TRBJ1-4, with TRBD1 as a possible D gene (5 bases). Deletions cut 3 bases from V and 0 bases from J, with 11 bases between. Germline CDR1 reads LNHDA; CDR2 reads SQIVND (reference sequence). This CDR3 is 16 amino acids long. The CDR3 sequence is CASSILGASTNEKLFF. CDR3 in DNA: TGTGCCAGTAGTATTTTAGGGGCATCAACTAATGAAAAACTGTTTTTT.

This rearrangement joins TRBV5-1 to TRBJ2-7; tentative D call: TRBD1 (6 bases). With 3 bases removed from V and 1 base from J, the gap between germline ends came to 17 bases. The CDR3 covers 16 residues. CDR1 SGHRS and CDR2 YFSETQ come from the germline V gene. CDR3 residues: CASSSSLGALSYEQYF. CDR3 coding DNA: TGCGCCAGCAGCTCTTCCTTGGGGGCCCTATCCTACGAGCAGTACTTC.

The gene calls are TRBV6-4 and TRBJ1-1; TRBD1 might be the D (6 bases). The V end was cut by 6 bases, the J end by 4 bases, with 18 bases between. The germline V gene encodes CDR1 MRHNA and CDR2 SNTAGT. CDR3 length equals 15 residues. The CDR3 DNA reads as TGTGCCAGCAGGCCGGAGGGGGGGCTGGGCACTGAAGCTTTCTTT. This translates into CASRPEGGLGTEAFF.

V and J are TRBV5-1 and TRBJ2-7; 8 bases are a match to TRBD2. Germline CDR1 reads SGHRS; CDR2 reads YFSETQ. V shed 5 bases, J shed 3 bases, and the junction held 16 bases outside the gene matches. The CDR3 totals 17 residues. CDR3 coding DNA: TGCGCCAGCAGGGTCGCGGGGGGAAGGGACCGATACTACGAGCAGTACTTC. Amino acid sequence: CASRVAGGRDRYYEQYF.

As to this clone: The junction departs from the called germline gene at one end, perhaps through a read error. This sequence joins TRBV11-2 and TRBJ2-1; the match to TRBD2 covers 15 bases. CDR1 and CDR2 from the germline V gene are SGHAT and FQNNGV. The CDR3 spans 17 residues. Here the CDR3 DNA reads TGTGCCAGCAGCATAGACAGGACTAGCGGGAGGGTTGGTGAGCAGTTCTTC. This sequence encodes CASSIDRTSGRVGEQFF.

The chain uses TRBV4-1 and TRBJ2-6; 7 bases match TRBD2. V lost 3 bases to trimming and J lost 2 bases; unmatched junction nucleotides: 4. Germline V gene data show CDR1 as MGHRA and CDR2 as YSYEKL. The CDR3 consists of 16 residues. CDR3 coding DNA: TGCGCCAGCAGCCATTCTGGGACTACTGGGGCCAACGTCCTGACTTTC. It translates to CASSHSGTTGANVLTF.

The rearrangement joins TRBV11-3 to TRBJ2-1; 7 positions agree with TRBD1. Per germline, CDR1 SGHNT and CDR2 YENEEA. The CDR3 sequence is 16 residues long. V shed 2 bases and J 4 bases; nucleotides not matched to a gene: 8. CDR3 DNA: TGTGCCAGCAGCTTACGAAGGGGACAGCTTTACAATGAGCAGTTCTTC. Translation: CASSLRRGQLYNEQFF.

The chain recombines TRBV12-5 with TRBJ2-2; 7 positions match TRBD2. CDR1 and CDR2 from the germline V gene are LGHNT and FRNRAP. V was clipped by 0 bases and J by 0 bases; unmatched bases: 7. This CDR3 has 18 residues. For the CDR3, the DNA is TGTGCTAGTGGTTTGGTACTTGGGGGGGTCGCGAACACCGGGGAGCTGTTTTTT. It specifies CASGLVLGGVANTGELFF.

The V call is TRBV19, the J call TRBJ2-3; 10 bases line up with TRBD2. The germline V gene encodes CDR1 LNHDA and CDR2 SQIVND (reference sequence). The CDR3 loop spans 14 amino acids. The V and J ends lost 9 bases and 5 bases, in that order; junction bases with no gene match: 8. The DNA for the CDR3 is TGTGCCAGCAGTCTAGCGGGGGTTCAAGATACGCAGTATTTT. The encoded protein is CASSLAGVQDTQYF.

This chain uses TRBV6-4 with TRBJ2-3, with 16 bases matching TRBD2. This CDR3 is built from 17 residues. The germline V gene encodes CDR1 MRHNA and CDR2 SNTAGT. V shed 7 bases, J shed 5 bases, and the junction held 9 bases outside the gene matches. CDR3 bases: TGTGCCAGCAAGAACGGGACTAGCGGGAGGGTTATAGATACGCAGTATTTT. Translated, it gives CASKNGTSGRVIDTQYF.

DNA of the CDR3: TGTGCCAGCAGCTTCGGACAGGGGACTGAAGCTTTCTTT. It is translated as CASSFGQGTEAFF. This chain links TRBV7-9 with TRBJ1-1; 9 bases are a match to TRBD1. Germline CDR1 SEHNR, CDR2 FQNEAQ (reference sequence). The length of the CDR3 is 13 residues. V gave up 3 bases and J gave up 5 bases; unmatched junction bases: 1.

V is TRBV28 and J is TRBJ1-5, with D possibly being TRBD1 (5 bases). This CDR3 has 16 amino acids. V was trimmed by 5 bases and J by 0 bases, leaving 14 bases between them. Germline assignment: CDR1 MDHEN and CDR2 SYDVKM. CDR3: CASSSLQEYSNQPQHF. The CDR3 DNA reads as TGTGCCAGCAGTAGCCTACAGGAGTATAGCAATCAGCCCCAGCATTTT.

V usage is TRBV3-1 (or the pseudogene TRBV3-2) and J usage is TRBJ2-1; no reliable D call. This CDR3 is built from 15 residues. Per the germline V gene, CDR1 is LGHDT and CDR2 is YNNKEL (reference sequence). Trimming stripped 4 bases from V and 7 bases from J, with 17 bases between. This CDR3 is CASSLGRLGVNEQFF. In nucleotides, the CDR3 is TGTGCCAGCAGCCTAGGTCGTCTAGGTGTTAATGAGCAGTTCTTC.

The CDR3 DNA follows: TGCGCCAGCAGCTTGGAGCCTAGCGGGGGGGCCAGCCACTACGAGCAGTACTTC. This sequence encodes CASSLEPSGGASHYEQYF. The rearrangement links TRBV5-1 to TRBJ2-7; 12 nucleotides agree with TRBD2. CDR3 length: 18 residues. The germline V gene encodes CDR1 SGHRS and CDR2 YFSETQ. The ends lost 0 bases at V and 3 bases at J; junction bases unmatched: 10.

The chain couples TRBV5-1 to TRBJ2-7; 12 bases agree with TRBD2. Trimming at V came to 3 bases and at J to 1 base, leaving 5 bases not matched to a gene. Germline V gives CDR1 SGHRS, CDR2 YFSETQ. There are 16 residues in the CDR3. DNA of the CDR3: TGCGCCAGCAGCTGGACCCTAGCGGGAGGGTCCTACGAGCAGTACTTC. It specifies CASSWTLAGGSYEQYF. Full variable domain (outside the CDR3, taken from reference TRBV5-1 and TRBJ2-7): KAGVTQTPRYLIKTRGQQVTLSCSPISGHRSVSWYQQTPGQGLQFLFEYFSETQRNKGNFPGRFSGRQFSNSRSEMNVSTLELGDSALYLCASSWTLAGGSYEQYFGPGTRLTVT.

This clone was seen a single time. This chain uses TRBV14 with TRBJ2-1; 9 nucleotides line up with TRBD1. This CDR3 region has 19 residues. Germline V gene lookup returns CDR1 SGHDN and CDR2 FVKESK. The junction had 14 bases not matched to a gene; V was cut back by 3 bases and J by 2 bases. The CDR3 nucleotides are TGTGCCAGCAGCCAGGAAATGGGACAGGGACTCCGAACCTACAATGAGCAGTTCTTC. Translating gives CASSQEMGQGLRTYNEQFF. The full variable domain, rest sourced from reference TRBV14 and TRBJ2-1, is EAGVTQFPSHSVIEKGQTVTLRCDPISGHDNLYWYRRVMGKEIKFLLHFVKESKQDESGMPNNRFLAERTGGTYSTLKVQPAELEDSGVYFCASSQEMGQGLRTYNEQFFGPGTRLTVL.

The chain couples TRBV6-2 or TRBV6-3 to TRBJ1-5, with D tentatively TRBD1 (6 bases). Looked up from germline, CDR1 is MNHEY and CDR2 is SVGEGT. V was shortened by 0 bases and J by 4 bases, with 13 bases between the two germline ends. The CDR3 is made up of 16 amino acids. The CDR3 sequence: CASSYSGRGGNQPQHF. The CDR3 nucleotides are TGTGCCAGCAGTTACTCGGGCAGGGGAGGGAATCAGCCCCAGCATTTT.